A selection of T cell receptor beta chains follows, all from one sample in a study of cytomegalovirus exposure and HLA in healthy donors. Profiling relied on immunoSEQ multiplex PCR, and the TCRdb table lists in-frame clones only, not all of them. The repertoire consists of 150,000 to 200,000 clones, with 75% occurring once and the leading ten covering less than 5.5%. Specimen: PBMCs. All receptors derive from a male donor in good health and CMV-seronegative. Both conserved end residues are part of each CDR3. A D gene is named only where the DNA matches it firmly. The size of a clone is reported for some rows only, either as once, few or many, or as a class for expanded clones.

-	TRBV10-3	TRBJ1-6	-	CAIRSLAGNSPLHF	TGTGCCATCCGAAGTTTGGCAGGGAATTCACCCCTCCACTTT
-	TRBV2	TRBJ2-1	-	CASSQAATYNEQFF	TGTGCCAGCAGTCAAGCGGCAACCTACAATGAGCAGTTCTTC
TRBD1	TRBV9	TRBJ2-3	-	CASSVGPTGADTQYF	TGTGCCAGCAGCGTGGGACCCACAGGGGCAGATACGCAGTATTTT
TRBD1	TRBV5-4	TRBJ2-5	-	CASSQTGEYRETQYF	TGTGCCAGCAGCCAGACAGGGGAGTATAGAGAGACCCAGTACTTC
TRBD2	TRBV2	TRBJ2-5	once	CASRGTSGVQETQYF	TGTGCCAGCAGGGGGACTAGCGGGGTACAAGAGACCCAGTACTTC
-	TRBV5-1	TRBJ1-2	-	CASSLGSGNYGYTF	TGCGCCAGCAGCTTGGGTTCAGGGAACTATGGCTACACCTTC
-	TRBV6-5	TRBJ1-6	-	CASSYSRGGNSPLHF	TGTGCCAGCAGTTACTCGCGGGGTGGGAATTCACCCCTCCACTTT
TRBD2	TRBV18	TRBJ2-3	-	CASSPGGRSTDTQYF	TGTGCCAGCTCCCCCGGGGGGAGGAGCACAGATACGCAGTATTTT
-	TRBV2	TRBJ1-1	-	CASSEQYTEAFF	TGTGCCAGCAGTGAACAGTACACTGAAGCTTTCTTT
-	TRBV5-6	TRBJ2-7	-	CASSRGQTLREQYF	TGTGCCAGCAGCCGAGGACAGACCCTTCGCGAGCAGTACTTC
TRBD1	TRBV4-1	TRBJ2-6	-	CASSWTGVPPGANVLTF	TGCGCCAGCAGCTGGACAGGGGTGCCTCCTGGGGCCAACGTCCTGACTTTC
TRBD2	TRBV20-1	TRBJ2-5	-	CSSERERTQYF	TGCAGTAGCGAGCGGGAGAGGACCCAGTACTTC
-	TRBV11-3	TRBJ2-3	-	CASSIGGRLTDTQYF	TGTGCCAGCAGCATAGGGGGGCGCCTCACAGATACGCAGTATTTT
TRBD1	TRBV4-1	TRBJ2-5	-	CASSQGRNRGQETQYF	TGCGCCAGCAGCCAGGGACGGAACAGGGGACAAGAGACCCAGTACTTC
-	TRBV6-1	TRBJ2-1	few	CANRQDPHNEQFF	TGTGCCAACCGACAGGACCCTCACAATGAGCAGTTCTTC
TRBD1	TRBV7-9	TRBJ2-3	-	CASSSDRGHGDTQYF	TGTGCCAGCAGCTCCGACAGGGGGCACGGAGATACGCAGTATTTT
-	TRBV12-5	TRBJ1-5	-	CASGLVAKSYSNQPQHF	TGTGCTAGTGGTTTGGTAGCGAAATCTTATAGCAATCAGCCCCAGCATTTT
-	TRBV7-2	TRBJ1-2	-	CASSAQINYGYTF	TGTGCCAGCAGCGCACAGATTAACTATGGCTACACCTTC
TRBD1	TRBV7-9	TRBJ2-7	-	CASRGTGGGEQYF	TGTGCCAGCAGGGGGACAGGGGGCGGCGAGCAGTACTTC
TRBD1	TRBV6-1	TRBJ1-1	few	CASRGGGTGFTEAFF	TGTGCCAGCAGAGGGGGCGGGACCGGGTTTACTGAAGCTTTCTTT
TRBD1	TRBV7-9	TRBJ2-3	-	CASSLGQGTDTQYF	TGTGCCAGCAGCTTGGGACAGGGGACAGATACGCAGTATTTT
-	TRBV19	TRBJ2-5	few	CASSLQGDSQETQYF	TGTGCCAGTAGTCTCCAAGGAGACAGCCAAGAGACCCAGTACTTC
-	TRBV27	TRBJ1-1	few	CASSLGRVNTEAFF	TGTGCCAGCAGTTTGGGCAGGGTGAACACTGAAGCTTTCTTT
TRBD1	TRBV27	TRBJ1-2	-	CASSERTGYFYGYTF	TGTGCCAGCAGTGAGCGGACAGGCTATTTCTATGGCTACACCTTC
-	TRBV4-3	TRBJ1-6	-	CASSQDWGVLSPLHF	TGCGCCAGCAGCCAAGATTGGGGGGTTCTTTCACCCCTCCACTTT
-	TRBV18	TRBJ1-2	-	CASSQTLYGYTF	TGTGCCAGCTCACAGACACTGTATGGCTACACCTTC
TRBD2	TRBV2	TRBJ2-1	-	CASSELAGGYNEQFF	TGTGCCAGCAGTGAGCTAGCGGGAGGCTACAATGAGCAGTTCTTC
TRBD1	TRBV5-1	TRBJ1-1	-	CASSRKTGERGNTEAFF	TGCGCCAGCAGCCGTAAGACAGGGGAGAGGGGGAACACTGAAGCTTTCTTT
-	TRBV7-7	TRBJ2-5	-	CASSGTRETQYF	TGTGCCAGCAGCGGGACTCGAGAGACCCAGTACTTC
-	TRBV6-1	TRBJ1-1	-	CASRATEAFF	TGTGCCAGCAGGGCAACTGAAGCTTTCTTT
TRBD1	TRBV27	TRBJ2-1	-	CASSPQGARGSNEQFF	TGTGCCAGCAGTCCCCAGGGGGCTCGGGGGTCCAATGAGCAGTTCTTC
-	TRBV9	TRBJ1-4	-	CASSATGNSGEKLFF	TGTGCCAGCAGCGCAACAGGGAATAGTGGTGAAAAACTGTTTTTT
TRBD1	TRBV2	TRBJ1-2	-	CASSEAGRDSNYGYTF	TGTGCCAGCAGTGAAGCGGGTCGGGACAGTAACTATGGCTACACCTTC
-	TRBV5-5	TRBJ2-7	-	CASSNAYEQYF	TGTGCCAGCAGTAACGCGTACGAGCAGTACTTC
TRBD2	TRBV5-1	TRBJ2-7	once	CASSVGTSGYEQYF	TGCGCCAGCAGCGTCGGGACTAGCGGCTACGAGCAGTACTTC
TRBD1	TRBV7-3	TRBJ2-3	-	CASSLQGARTDTQYF	TGTGCCAGCAGCTTACAGGGGGCGCGCACAGATACGCAGTATTTT
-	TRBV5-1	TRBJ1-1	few	CASSPSGGEHTEAFF	TGCGCCAGCAGCCCGAGCGGGGGGGAGCACACTGAAGCTTTCTTT
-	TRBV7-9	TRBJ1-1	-	CASSKTGGAEAFF	TGTGCCAGCAGCAAGACAGGCGGCGCTGAAGCTTTCTTT